The entry below gives a single T cell receptor beta chain sequence along with its context. This table comes from immunoSEQ multiplex PCR, and its TCRdb copy is limited to in-frame clones, with some not included. The sample gives roughly 39,000 clones, approximately 90% of which show up once; around 3.6% is in the top ten. The germline V gene encodes CDR1 MNHNS and CDR2 SASEGT. This CDR3 has 14 amino acids. Trimming left V 2 bases short and J 4 bases short, with 11 bases between. This record comes from a study of control samples from healthy donors and cancer patients. This chain links TRBV6-1 with TRBJ1-1; the D gene is possibly TRBD1 (5 bases). The TCR originated in a woman aged 50 to 60 in good health. Specimen: blood. Here the CDR3 reads CASSEQGRGTEAFF. In DNA, the CDR3 is TGTGCCAGCAGTGAACAGGGAAGAGGCACTGAAGCTTTCTTT.